This is a list of T cell receptor beta chains from one sample in a study of T cells in Graves' hyperthyroidism and ophthalmopathy. In TCRdb, the multiplex PCR reads were re-called with MiXCR into one record per CDR3 protein. The sample gives a few hundred thousand distinct CDR3 sequences, 11% to 15% of which show up once; under 7% is in the top ten. Sequenced input: blood. The receptors originated from a woman in her 30s with Graves' hyperthyroidism that later progressed to Graves' ophthalmopathy. Each CDR3 is given with its conserved first and last residue. D genes are given only for firm matches. Size is stated for part of the rows, as once, few or many counts, or as a class when the clone is expanded.

>TRBJ1-1|TRBV6-2/TRBV6-3|TRBD1|many
CASRLDPGQKLRTEAFF
TGTGCCAGCAGACTGGACCCGGGACAGAAATTGAGGACTGAAGCTTTCTTT
>TRBJ1-1|TRBV18|TRBD1|many
CASSQQGTEAFF
TGTGCCAGCTCCCAACAGGGGACTGAAGCTTTCTTT
>TRBJ2-7|TRBV27|NA|many
CASSLWGPYEQYF
TGTGCCAGCAGTTTATGGGGTCCCTACGAGCAGTACTTC
>TRBJ2-7|TRBV20-1|NA|many
CSASNRGGHPYEQYF
TGCAGTGCTTCCAATCGAGGAGGTCATCCCTACGAGCAGTACTTC
>TRBJ2-3|TRBV9|TRBD2|many
CASSPFSGRGTDTQYF
TGTGCCAGCAGCCCGTTTAGCGGGAGGGGCACAGATACGCAGTATTTT
>TRBJ2-2|TRBV20-1|NA|few
CSARDPRVTGELFF
TGCAGTGCTAGAGATCCTAGAGTCACCGGGGAGCTGTTTTTT
>TRBJ2-7|TRBV7-9|NA|few
CASSLTVNPYEQYF
TGTGCCAGCAGCTTGACAGTCAATCCCTACGAGCAGTACTTC
>TRBJ2-7|TRBV27|TRBD1|many
CASSTRGWYEQYF
TGTGCCAGCAGTACCAGGGGGTGGTACGAGCAGTACTTC
>TRBJ2-6|TRBV18|NA|many
CASSPPSSGANVLTF
TGTGCCAGCTCACCACCCAGCTCTGGGGCCAACGTCCTGACTTTC
>TRBJ2-3|TRBV7-8|TRBD2|NA
CASSLGLAGISSTDTQYF
TGTGCCAGCAGCTTAGGGCTAGCGGGAATATCTAGCACAGATACGCAGTATTTT
>TRBJ2-1|TRBV2|NA|many
CASRSYNEQFF
TGTGCCAGCAGGAGTTACAATGAGCAGTTCTTC
>TRBJ2-7|TRBV19|NA|NA
CASSIQWSSGLPYEQYF
TGTGCCAGTAGTATCCAGTGGTCGAGCGGGTTGCCTTACGAGCAGTACTTC
>TRBJ2-5|TRBV28|NA|few
CASSLIGGAGTQYF
TGTGCCAGCAGTTTGATAGGGGGGGCAGGGACCCAGTACTTC
>TRBJ2-2|TRBV7-3|TRBD2|NA
CASSLLAGVDGELFF
TGTGCCAGCAGCCTTCTAGCGGGAGTCGACGGGGAGCTGTTTTTT
>TRBJ1-2|TRBV5-6|NA|many
CASSLMSYGYTF
TGTGCCAGCAGCTTGATGAGTTATGGCTACACCTTC
>TRBJ1-5|TRBV18|TRBD1|many
CASSRQGGHQPQHF
TGTGCCAGCTCACGACAGGGGGGACATCAGCCCCAGCATTTT